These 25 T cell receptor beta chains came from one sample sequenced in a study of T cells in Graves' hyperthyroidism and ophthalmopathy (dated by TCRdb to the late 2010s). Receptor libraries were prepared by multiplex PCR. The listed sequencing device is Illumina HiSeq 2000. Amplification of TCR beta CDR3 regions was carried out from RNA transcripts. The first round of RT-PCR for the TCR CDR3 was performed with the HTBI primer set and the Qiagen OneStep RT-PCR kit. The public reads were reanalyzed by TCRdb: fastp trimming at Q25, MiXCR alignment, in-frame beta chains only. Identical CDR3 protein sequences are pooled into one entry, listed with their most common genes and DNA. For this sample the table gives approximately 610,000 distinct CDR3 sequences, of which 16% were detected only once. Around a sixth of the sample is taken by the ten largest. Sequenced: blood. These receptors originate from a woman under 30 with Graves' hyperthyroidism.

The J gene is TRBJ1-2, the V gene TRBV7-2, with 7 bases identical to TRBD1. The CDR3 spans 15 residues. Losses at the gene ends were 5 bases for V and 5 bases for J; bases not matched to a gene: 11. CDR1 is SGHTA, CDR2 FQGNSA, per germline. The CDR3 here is CASSQPSTGRYGYTF. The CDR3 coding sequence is TGTGCCAGCAGCCAACCCTCGACAGGGAGATATGGCTACACCTTC.

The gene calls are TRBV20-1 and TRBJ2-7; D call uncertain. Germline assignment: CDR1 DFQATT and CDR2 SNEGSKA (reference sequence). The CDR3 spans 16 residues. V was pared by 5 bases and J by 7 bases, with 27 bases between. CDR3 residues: CSALRYKKPYMTEQYF. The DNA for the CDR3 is TGCAGTGCTTTACGATACAAGAAGCCATACATGACAGAGCAGTACTTC.

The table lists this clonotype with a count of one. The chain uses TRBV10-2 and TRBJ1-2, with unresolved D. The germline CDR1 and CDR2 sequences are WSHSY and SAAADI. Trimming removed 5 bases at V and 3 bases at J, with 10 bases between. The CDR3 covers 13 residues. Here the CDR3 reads CASSTGQDYGYTF. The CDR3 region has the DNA TGCGCCAGCAGTACGGGCCAAGACTATGGCTACACCTTC.

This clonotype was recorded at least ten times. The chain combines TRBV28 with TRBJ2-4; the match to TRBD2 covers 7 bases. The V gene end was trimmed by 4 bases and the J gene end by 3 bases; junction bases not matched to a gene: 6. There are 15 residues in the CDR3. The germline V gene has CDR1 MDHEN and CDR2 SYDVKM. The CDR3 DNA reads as TGTGCCAGCAGTTCCCCATGGGAGGGCAAAAACATTCAGTACTTC. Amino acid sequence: CASSSPWEGKNIQYF.

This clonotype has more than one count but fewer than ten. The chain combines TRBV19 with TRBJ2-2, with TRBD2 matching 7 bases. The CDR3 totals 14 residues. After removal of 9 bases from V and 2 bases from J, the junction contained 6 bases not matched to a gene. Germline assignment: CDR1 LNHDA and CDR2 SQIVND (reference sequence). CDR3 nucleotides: TGTGCCAGCCAGCGGGGTCTAAACACCGGGGAGCTGTTTTTT. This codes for CASQRGLNTGELFF.

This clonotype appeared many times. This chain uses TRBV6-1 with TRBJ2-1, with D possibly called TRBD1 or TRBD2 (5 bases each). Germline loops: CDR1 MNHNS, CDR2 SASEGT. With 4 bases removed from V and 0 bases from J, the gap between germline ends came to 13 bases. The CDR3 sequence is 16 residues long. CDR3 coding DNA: TGTGCCAGCAGTGCGTGGGCAGGGAGCTCCTACAATGAGCAGTTCTTC. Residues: CASSAWAGSSYNEQFF.

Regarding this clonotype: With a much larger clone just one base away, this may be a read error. CDR3 in DNA: TGTGCCAGCAGTGTCCCACCCATAGGCGAGCGGTACTTC. This sequence encodes CASSVPPIGERYF. The chain is built from TRBV28 and TRBJ2-7; D unresolved. CDR1 is MDHEN, CDR2 SYDVKM, per germline. The CDR3 loop spans 13 amino acids.

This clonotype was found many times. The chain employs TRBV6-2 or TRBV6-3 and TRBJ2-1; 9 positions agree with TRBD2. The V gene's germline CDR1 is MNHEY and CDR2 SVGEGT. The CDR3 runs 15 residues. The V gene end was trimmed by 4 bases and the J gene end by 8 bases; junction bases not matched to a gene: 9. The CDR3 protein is CASSSGAGGVDEQFF. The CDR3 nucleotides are TGTGCCAGCAGTTCAGGAGCGGGGGGCGTAGATGAGCAGTTCTTC.

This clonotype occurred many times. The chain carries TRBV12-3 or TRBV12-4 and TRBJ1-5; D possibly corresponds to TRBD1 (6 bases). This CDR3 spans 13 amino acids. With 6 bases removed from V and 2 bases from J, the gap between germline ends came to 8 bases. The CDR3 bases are TGTGCCAGCAGGAGGGGGGGCAATCAGCCCCAGCATTTT. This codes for CASRRGGNQPQHF.

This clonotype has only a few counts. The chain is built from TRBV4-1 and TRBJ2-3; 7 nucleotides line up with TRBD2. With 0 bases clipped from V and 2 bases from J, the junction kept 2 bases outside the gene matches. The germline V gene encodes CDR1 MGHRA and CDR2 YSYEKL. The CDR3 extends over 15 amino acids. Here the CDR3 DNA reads TGCGCCAGCAGCCAAGAGGGGGGGGACACAGATACGCAGTATTTT. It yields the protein CASSQEGGDTDTQYF.

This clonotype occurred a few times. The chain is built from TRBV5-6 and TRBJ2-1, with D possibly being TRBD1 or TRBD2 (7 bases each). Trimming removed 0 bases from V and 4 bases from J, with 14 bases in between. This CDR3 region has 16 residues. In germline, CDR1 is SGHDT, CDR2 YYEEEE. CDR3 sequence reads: CASSLARGGQYNEQFF. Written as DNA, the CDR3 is TGTGCCAGCAGCTTGGCCAGGGGGGGCCAATACAATGAGCAGTTCTTC.

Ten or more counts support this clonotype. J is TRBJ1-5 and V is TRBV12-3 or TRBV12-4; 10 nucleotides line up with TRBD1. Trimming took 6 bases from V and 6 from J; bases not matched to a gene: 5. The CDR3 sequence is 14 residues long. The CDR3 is CASSPGTGVQPQHF. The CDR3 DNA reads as TGTGCCAGCAGCCCCGGGACAGGGGTTCAGCCCCAGCATTTT.

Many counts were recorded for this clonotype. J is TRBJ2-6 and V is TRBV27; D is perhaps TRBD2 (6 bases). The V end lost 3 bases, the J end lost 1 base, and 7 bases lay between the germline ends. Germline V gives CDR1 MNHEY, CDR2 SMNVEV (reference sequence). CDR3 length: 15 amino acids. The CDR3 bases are TGTGCCAGCAGTTTGGCGGGATCTGGGGCCAACGTCCTGACTTTC. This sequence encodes CASSLAGSGANVLTF.

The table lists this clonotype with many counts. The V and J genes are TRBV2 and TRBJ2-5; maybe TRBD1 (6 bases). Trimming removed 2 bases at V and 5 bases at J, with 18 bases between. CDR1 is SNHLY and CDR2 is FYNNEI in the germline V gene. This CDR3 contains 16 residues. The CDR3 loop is CASSESVWGGQETQYF. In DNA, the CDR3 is TGTGCCAGCAGTGAAAGCGTCTGGGGTGGACAGGAGACCCAGTACTTC.

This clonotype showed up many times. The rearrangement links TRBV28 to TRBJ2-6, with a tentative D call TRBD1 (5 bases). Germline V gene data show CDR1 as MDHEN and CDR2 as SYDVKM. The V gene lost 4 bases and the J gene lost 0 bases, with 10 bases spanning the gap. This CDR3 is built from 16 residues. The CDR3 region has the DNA TGTGCCAGCAGTTCGCCACAGGTCTCTGGGGCCAACGTCCTGACTTTC. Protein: CASSSPQVSGANVLTF.

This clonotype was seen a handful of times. The CDR3 DNA reads as TGTGCCAGCACCGAGACAGGGGGTTTCACTGAAGCTTTCTTT. Translated, it gives CASTETGGFTEAFF. The chain recombines TRBV28 with TRBJ1-1; 9 bases fit TRBD1. Germline V gene lookup returns CDR1 MDHEN and CDR2 SYDVKM. Losses at the gene ends were 7 bases for V and 4 bases for J; bases not matched to a gene: 7. The length of the CDR3 is 14 residues.

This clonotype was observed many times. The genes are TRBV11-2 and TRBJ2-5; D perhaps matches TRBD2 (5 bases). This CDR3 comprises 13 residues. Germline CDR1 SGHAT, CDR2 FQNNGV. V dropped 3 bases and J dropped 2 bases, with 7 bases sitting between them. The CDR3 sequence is CASSLRTQETQYF. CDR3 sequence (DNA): TGTGCCAGCAGCTTGCGGACTCAAGAGACCCAGTACTTC.

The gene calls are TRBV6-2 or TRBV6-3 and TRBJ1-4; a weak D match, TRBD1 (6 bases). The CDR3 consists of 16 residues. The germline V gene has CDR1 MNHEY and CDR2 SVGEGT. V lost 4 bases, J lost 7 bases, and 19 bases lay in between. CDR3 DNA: TGTGCCAGCAGTTCGCCCCAAAGGGGGGCTAGTGAAAAACTGTTTTTT. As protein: CASSSPQRGASEKLFF.

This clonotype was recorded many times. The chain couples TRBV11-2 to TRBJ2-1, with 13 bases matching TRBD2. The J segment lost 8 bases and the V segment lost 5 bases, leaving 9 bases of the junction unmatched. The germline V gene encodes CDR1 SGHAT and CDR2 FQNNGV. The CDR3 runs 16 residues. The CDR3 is CASSAPTLAGGHEQFF. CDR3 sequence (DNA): TGTGCCAGCAGCGCCCCTACACTAGCGGGGGGGCATGAGCAGTTCTTC.

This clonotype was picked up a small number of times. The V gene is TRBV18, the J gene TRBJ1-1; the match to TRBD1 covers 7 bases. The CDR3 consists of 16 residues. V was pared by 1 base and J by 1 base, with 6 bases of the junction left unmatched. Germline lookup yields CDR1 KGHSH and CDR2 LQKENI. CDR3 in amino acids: CASSPRSRTGNTEAFF. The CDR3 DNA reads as TGTGCCAGCTCACCACGATCTCGGACAGGGAACACTGAAGCTTTCTTT.

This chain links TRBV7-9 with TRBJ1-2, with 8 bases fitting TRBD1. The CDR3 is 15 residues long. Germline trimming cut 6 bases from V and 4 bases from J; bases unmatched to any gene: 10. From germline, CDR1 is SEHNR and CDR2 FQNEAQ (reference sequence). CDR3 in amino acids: CASSSKGQGSYGYTF. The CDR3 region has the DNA TGTGCCAGCAGTTCAAAAGGACAGGGAAGCTATGGCTACACCTTC.

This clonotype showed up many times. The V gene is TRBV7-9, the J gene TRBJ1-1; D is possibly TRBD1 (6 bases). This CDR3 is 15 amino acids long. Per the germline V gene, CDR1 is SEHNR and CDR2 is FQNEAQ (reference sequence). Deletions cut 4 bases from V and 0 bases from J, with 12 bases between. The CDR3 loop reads CASSYREPMNTEAFF. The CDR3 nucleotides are TGTGCCAGCAGCTACAGGGAACCAATGAACACTGAAGCTTTCTTT.

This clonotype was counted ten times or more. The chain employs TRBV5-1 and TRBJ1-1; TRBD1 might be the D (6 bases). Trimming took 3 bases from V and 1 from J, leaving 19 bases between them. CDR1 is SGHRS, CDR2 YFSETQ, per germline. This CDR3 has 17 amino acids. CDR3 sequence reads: CASSWPGARLGNTEAFF. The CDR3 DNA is TGCGCCAGCAGCTGGCCGGGGGCCAGACTAGGGAACACTGAAGCTTTCTTT.

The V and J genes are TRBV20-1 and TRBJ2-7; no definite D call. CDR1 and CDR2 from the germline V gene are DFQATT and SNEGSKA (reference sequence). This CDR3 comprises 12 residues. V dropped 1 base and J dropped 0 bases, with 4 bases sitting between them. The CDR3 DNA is TGCAGTGCTAGAGTTAGCTCCTACGAGCAGTACTTC. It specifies CSARVSSYEQYF.

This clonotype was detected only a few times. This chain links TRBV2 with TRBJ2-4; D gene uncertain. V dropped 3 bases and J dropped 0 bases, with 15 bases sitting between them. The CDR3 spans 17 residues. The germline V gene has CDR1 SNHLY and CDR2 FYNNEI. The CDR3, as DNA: TGTGCCAGCAGTGATTTATTCCGGCAACTAGCCAAAAACATTCAGTACTTC. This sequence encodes CASSDLFRQLAKNIQYF.